The 22 T cell receptor beta chains below were found in one sample sequenced in a study of blood T cell repertoires in COVID-19. The data were produced by immunoSEQ multiplex PCR, yet TCRdb's version contains in-frame clones alone and is incomplete. The data show about 150,000 clones, 75% to 90% seen once. What was sequenced was peripheral blood. Every receptor here comes from a man younger than 35 with COVID-19, enrolled during active disease.

V usage is TRBV11-2 and J usage is TRBJ2-2; tentative D call: TRBD1 (6 bases). The CDR3 loop spans 13 amino acids. The V and J ends lost 4 bases and 5 bases respectively, with 8 bases between them. Germline V gene data show CDR1 as SGHAT and CDR2 as FQNNGV. CDR3 protein: CASSSGVTGELFF. CDR3 sequence (DNA): TGTGCCAGCAGCTCAGGGGTTACCGGGGAGCTGTTTTTT.

V gene TRBV24-1 combines with J gene TRBJ2-1; the match to TRBD1 covers 9 bases. The CDR3 is 15 amino acids. Looked up from germline, CDR1 is KGHDR and CDR2 is SFDVKD. The trim removed 5 bases at V and 6 bases at J, leaving 7 bases unmatched. CDR3 sequence (DNA): TGTGCCACCAGTGCCGTCCCGGGACAGGGCAATGAGCAGTTCTTC. This gives the protein CATSAVPGQGNEQFF.

The rearrangement joins TRBV19 to TRBJ2-7, with D tentatively TRBD1 (5 bases). Germline assignment: CDR1 LNHDA and CDR2 SQIVND (reference sequence). V dropped 4 bases and J dropped 0 bases, with 13 bases sitting between them. The CDR3 runs 15 residues. CDR3 DNA: TGTGCCAGTAGTACCATTGACAGAAGCTCCTACGAGCAGTACTTC. Translation: CASSTIDRSSYEQYF.

This clone was found once. CDR3 sequence reads: CASSYVHNSYNEQFF. CDR3 DNA sequence: TGTGCCAGCAGTTACGTCCACAACTCCTACAATGAGCAGTTCTTC. V and J are TRBV6-6 and TRBJ2-1; unclear D gene. The V gene lost 2 bases and the J gene lost 0 bases, with 8 bases spanning the gap. There are 15 residues in the CDR3. Germline V gene lookup returns CDR1 MNHNY and CDR2 SVGAGI (reference sequence).

The gene calls are TRBV4-3 and TRBJ2-7, with TRBD2 matching over 8 bases. The V gene's germline CDR1 is LGHNA and CDR2 YSLEER. The CDR3 is 15 residues long. V was clipped by 1 base and J by 0 bases; unmatched bases: 2. Written as DNA, the CDR3 is TGCGCCAGCAGCCAAGGAAGCGGGAGCTCCTACGAGCAGTACTTC. Translating gives CASSQGSGSSYEQYF.

The J gene is TRBJ2-3, the V gene TRBV6-6; the match to TRBD2 covers 11 bases. The trim removed 6 bases at V and 5 bases at J, leaving 10 bases unmatched. Germline CDR1 reads MNHNY; CDR2 reads SVGAGI (reference sequence). The CDR3 totals 16 residues. This CDR3 is CASRLAGDPWGDTQYF. Here the CDR3 DNA reads TGTGCCAGCAGACTAGCGGGAGATCCCTGGGGAGATACGCAGTATTTT.

The chain combines TRBV27 with TRBJ2-4, with unresolved D. CDR1 is MNHEY, CDR2 SMNVEV, per germline (reference sequence). Trimming left V 6 bases short and J 3 bases short, with 12 bases between. The CDR3 sequence is 14 residues long. CDR3 bases: TGTGCCAGCAGCCCAATTACGGGCAAAAACATTCAGTACTTC. As protein: CASSPITGKNIQYF.

The J gene is TRBJ1-1, the V gene TRBV4-3; 8 positions match TRBD1. Germline CDR1 and CDR2: LGHNA and YSLEER. This CDR3 region has 15 residues. After removal of 0 bases from V and 1 base from J, the junction contained 1 base not matched to a gene. The CDR3 loop is CASSQDQGANTEAFF. The CDR3 DNA is TGCGCCAGCAGCCAAGATCAGGGGGCGAACACTGAAGCTTTCTTT.

The DNA of the CDR3 is TGTGCCAGCAGCCAAGTGGGTAGCGGAGAGCAGTACTTC. Translated: CASSQVGSGEQYF. This rearrangement joins TRBV3-1 (or the pseudogene TRBV3-2) to TRBJ2-7; D is possibly TRBD2 (6 bases). The germline gives CDR1 LGHDT, CDR2 YNNKEL (reference sequence). The CDR3 covers 13 residues. Between the trimmed V and J ends, which lost 1 base and 7 bases, there was a span of 11 bases.

In its sample, this clone was seen once. The chain recombines TRBV28 with TRBJ1-1; the D is unclear. Looked up from germline, CDR1 is MDHEN and CDR2 is SYDVKM. The CDR3 is made up of 13 amino acids. V was cut by 2 bases and J by 1 base, with 5 bases left in between. DNA of the CDR3: TGTGCCAGCAGTTTAGGAGCGAACACTGAAGCTTTCTTT. It is translated as CASSLGANTEAFF.

The gene calls are TRBV3-1 (or the pseudogene TRBV3-2) and TRBJ2-1; 7 positions agree with TRBD2. Per germline, CDR1 LGHDT and CDR2 YNNKEL (reference sequence). The CDR3 extends over 16 amino acids. After removal of 0 bases from V and 7 bases from J, the junction contained 9 bases not matched to a gene. CDR3 residues: CASSQESAGVGNEQFF. The CDR3 nucleotides read TGTGCCAGCAGCCAAGAGTCGGCGGGAGTGGGAAATGAGCAGTTCTTC.

The chain joins TRBV27 to TRBJ2-1; D remains unclear. Trimming pared 3 bases from V and 3 bases from J, leaving 9 bases between. CDR3 length: 14 residues. Germline V gene data show CDR1 as MNHEY and CDR2 as SMNVEV (reference sequence). The CDR3 reads CASSFRSYYNEQFF. In nucleotides, the CDR3 is TGTGCCAGCAGTTTTCGCAGTTACTACAATGAGCAGTTCTTC.

The gene calls are TRBV6-5 and TRBJ2-5, with D perhaps matching TRBD2 (6 bases). The CDR3 extends over 16 amino acids. CDR1 is MNHEY, CDR2 SVGAGI, per germline. Trimming left V 1 base short and J 3 bases short, with 15 bases between. The CDR3, as DNA: TGTGCCAGCAGTTACTGGAGGGGAGTGGGCAAAGAGACCCAGTACTTC. It codes for CASSYWRGVGKETQYF.

Note on this clone: In the same sample, other DNA sequences code for this CDR3. The CDR3 bases are TGTGCCAGCAGCTTGACTAGCGGTTATTACAATGAGCAGTTCTTC. It translates to CASSLTSGYYNEQFF. The chain uses TRBV7-2 and TRBJ2-1, with 9 bases lining up with TRBD2. Trimming at V came to 3 bases and at J to 4 bases, leaving 4 bases not matched to a gene. The CDR3 runs to 15 residues. The germline V gene has CDR1 SGHTA and CDR2 FQGNSA.

The chain employs TRBV28 and TRBJ2-5; 9 bases agree with TRBD2. This CDR3 has 15 amino acids. V dropped 5 bases and J dropped 0; count of bases not matched to a gene: 4. Looked up from germline, CDR1 is MDHEN and CDR2 is SYDVKM. CDR3 region: CASSRLAEHQETQYF. As DNA, the CDR3 is TGTGCCAGCAGTCGACTAGCGGAGCACCAAGAGACCCAGTACTTC.

The gene calls are TRBV18 and TRBJ2-6, with D possibly matching TRBD2 (5 bases). Trimming left V 8 bases short and J 0 bases short, with 20 bases between. The CDR3 runs 18 residues. The germline V gene encodes CDR1 KGHSH and CDR2 LQKENI. CDR3 sequence: CASHEKTIAGSGANVLTF. CDR3 nucleotides: TGTGCCAGCCACGAGAAAACGATCGCGGGCTCTGGGGCCAACGTCCTGACTTTC.

V gene TRBV10-1 combines with J gene TRBJ1-5; possibly TRBD1 for D (6 bases). V was pared by 6 bases and J by 1 base, with 16 bases between. CDR3 size: 16 residues. In germline, CDR1 is WNHNN, CDR2 SYGVQD (reference sequence). The chain's CDR3 is CASRVPRGPSNQPQHF. CDR3 coding DNA: TGCGCCAGCAGAGTTCCCAGGGGTCCGAGCAATCAGCCCCAGCATTTT.

The chain joins TRBV5-1 to TRBJ2-3, with TRBD2 matching over 11 bases. There are 16 residues in the CDR3. Germline-derived CDR1 and CDR2 are SGHRS and YFSETQ. V was pared by 0 bases and J by 6 bases, with 6 bases of the junction left unmatched. CDR3 nucleotides: TGCGCCAGCAGCTTGGTAACTAGCGGGAGCGGGGATACGCAGTATTTT. Amino acids: CASSLVTSGSGDTQYF.

The rearrangement links TRBV18 to TRBJ2-3; possibly TRBD2 for D (7 bases). This CDR3 is 17 amino acids long. V was clipped by 3 bases and J by 2 bases, with 18 bases between them. From germline, CDR1 is KGHSH and CDR2 LQKENI. DNA of the CDR3: TGTGCCAGCTCACCCGGACTAGGGGGAGGTTACACAGATACGCAGTATTTT. This encodes CASSPGLGGGYTDTQYF.

This chain links TRBV28 with TRBJ2-1; D gene uncertain. This CDR3 contains 16 residues. Germline CDR1 reads MDHEN; CDR2 reads SYDVKM. Trimming left V 4 bases short and J 2 bases short, with 15 bases between. CDR3 sequence: CASSSVGTATYNEQFF. Here the CDR3 DNA reads TGTGCCAGCAGTTCGGTGGGTACAGCAACCTACAATGAGCAGTTCTTC.

The chain recombines TRBV7-8 with TRBJ2-7, with D perhaps matching TRBD2 (6 bases). Trimming cost V 2 bases and J 3 bases, with 11 bases left between them. The germline V gene encodes CDR1 SGHVS and CDR2 FQNEAQ. The CDR3 is made up of 14 amino acids. The CDR3 DNA follows: TGTGCCAGCAGCTTAACACCCGGGAGCTACGAGCAGTACTTC. This sequence encodes CASSLTPGSYEQYF.

This sequence joins TRBV27 and TRBJ2-1; maybe TRBD2 (8 bases). The CDR3 has 16 residues. V shed 4 bases and J shed 5 bases, with 18 bases lying between them. The V gene's germline CDR1 is MNHEY and CDR2 SMNVEV (reference sequence). The CDR3 coding sequence is TGTGCCAGCAGTTGGACAGGCCCCGGGGGGGACAATGAGCAGTTCTTC. Amino acid sequence: CASSWTGPGGDNEQFF.